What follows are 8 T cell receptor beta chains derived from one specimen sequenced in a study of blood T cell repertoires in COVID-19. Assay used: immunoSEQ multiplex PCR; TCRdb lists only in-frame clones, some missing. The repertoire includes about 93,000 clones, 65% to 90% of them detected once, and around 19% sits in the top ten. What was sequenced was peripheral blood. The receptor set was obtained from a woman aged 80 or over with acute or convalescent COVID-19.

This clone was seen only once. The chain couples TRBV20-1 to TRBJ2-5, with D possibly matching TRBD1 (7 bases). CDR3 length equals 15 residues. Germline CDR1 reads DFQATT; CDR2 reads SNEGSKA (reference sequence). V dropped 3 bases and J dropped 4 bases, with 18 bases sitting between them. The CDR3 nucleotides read TGCAGTGCTAGTGTCTCAGGGGGGTGGCGAGAGACCCAGTACTTC. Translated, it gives CSASVSGGWRETQYF.

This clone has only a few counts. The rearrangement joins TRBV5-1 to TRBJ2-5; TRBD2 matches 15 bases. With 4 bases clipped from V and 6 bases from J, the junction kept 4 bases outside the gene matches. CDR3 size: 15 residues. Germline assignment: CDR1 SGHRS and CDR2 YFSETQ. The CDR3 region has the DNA TGCGCCAGCAGCGGAGGGACTAGCGGGGGGAAGACCCAGTACTTC. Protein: CASSGGTSGGKTQYF.

CDR3 nucleotides: TGTGCCGGCCAGGGCGCAACTAATGAAAAACTGTTTTTT. Amino acids: CAGQGATNEKLFF. The chain is built from TRBV7-9 and TRBJ1-4; a possible D gene is TRBD1 (5 bases). V lost 11 bases and J 0 bases, leaving 10 bases between the germline ends. This CDR3 region has 13 residues. Germline V gives CDR1 SEHNR, CDR2 FQNEAQ (reference sequence).

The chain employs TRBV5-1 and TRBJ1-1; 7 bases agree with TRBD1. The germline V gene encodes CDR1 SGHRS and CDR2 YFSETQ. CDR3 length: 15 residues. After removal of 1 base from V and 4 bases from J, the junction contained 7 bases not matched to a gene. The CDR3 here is CASSLLAGGGTEAFF. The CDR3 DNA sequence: TGCGCCAGCAGCTTGTTGGCAGGGGGTGGCACTGAAGCTTTCTTT.

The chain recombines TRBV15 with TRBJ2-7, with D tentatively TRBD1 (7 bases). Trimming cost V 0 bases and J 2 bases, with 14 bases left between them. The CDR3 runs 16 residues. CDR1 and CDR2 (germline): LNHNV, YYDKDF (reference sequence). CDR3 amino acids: CATSRDRVRGAYEQYF. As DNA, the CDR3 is TGTGCCACCAGCAGAGATCGGGTCAGGGGGGCCTACGAGCAGTACTTC.

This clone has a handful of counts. The DNA for the CDR3 is TGTGCCAGCAGCAGGGTCAACTCGGGAAACACCATATATTTT. Translated: CASSRVNSGNTIYF. The V and J genes are TRBV7-9 and TRBJ1-3; D uncertain. The V and J ends lost 5 bases and 4 bases respectively, with 12 bases between them. This CDR3 comprises 14 residues. The germline V gene has CDR1 SEHNR and CDR2 FQNEAQ (reference sequence).

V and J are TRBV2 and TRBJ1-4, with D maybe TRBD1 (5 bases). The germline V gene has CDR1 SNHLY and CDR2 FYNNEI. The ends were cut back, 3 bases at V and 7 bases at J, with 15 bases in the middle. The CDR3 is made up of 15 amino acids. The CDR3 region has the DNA TGTGCCAGCAGTGATCGGTGGGGCATGGGTGAAAAACTGTTTTTT. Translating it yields CASSDRWGMGEKLFF.

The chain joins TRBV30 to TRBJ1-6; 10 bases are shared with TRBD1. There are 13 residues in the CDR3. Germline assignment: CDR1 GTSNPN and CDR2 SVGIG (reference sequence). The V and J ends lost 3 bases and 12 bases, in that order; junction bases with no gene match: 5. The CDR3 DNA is TGTGCCTGGAGGGGACAGGGGCTTCTACCCCTCCACTTT. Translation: CAWRGQGLLPLHF.